This TCR beta chain was recovered during a study of blood T cell repertoires in COVID-19. Overall study context: Spain, Italy and the United States supplied samples that represented acute and convalescent COVID-19.

The junction had 6 bases not matched to a gene; V was cut back by 6 bases and J by 5 bases. The CDR3 contains 14 residues. Germline V gene sequence: CDR1 MNHEY, CDR2 SVGAGI. The assay was immunoSEQ multiplex PCR, and TCRdb's table has in-frame clones only and misses some. The sample lists over 300,000 clones; 65% to 90% were seen once. The V gene is TRBV6-5, the J gene TRBJ2-4, with 8 bases identical to TRBD1. The sample was peripheral blood. The receptor was isolated from a human donor in a cohort sampled during active COVID-19. CDR3 region: CASSSQGAQNIQYF. The DNA of the CDR3 is TGTGCCAGCAGCAGCCAGGGGGCCCAAAACATTCAGTACTTC.